This T cell receptor (beta chain) was recorded in a study of control samples from healthy donors and cancer patients. Sequenced by immunoSEQ multiplex PCR; TCRdb stores in-frame clones only, minus some. The repertoire includes about 410,000 clones, 80% to 95% of them detected once, and 5% to 7% sits in the top ten. The source is a man aged 40-55 years with head and neck cancer. Sequencing used PBMCs.

In nucleotides, the CDR3 is TGTGCCAGCAGGGCCGGACGGGACACTGAAGCTTTCTTT. Translating it yields CASRAGRDTEAFF. The rearrangement joins TRBV2 to TRBJ1-1; D is unclear. Trimming removed 6 bases at V and 3 bases at J, with 11 bases between. The germline V gene encodes CDR1 SNHLY and CDR2 FYNNEI. The length of the CDR3 is 13 residues. The whole variable domain, remainder taken from reference TRBV2 and TRBJ1-1, is EPEVTQTPSHQVTQMGQEVILRCVPISNHLYFYWYRQILGQKVEFLVSFYNNEISEKSEIFDDQFSVERPDGSNFTLKIRSTKLEDSAMYFCASRAGRDTEAFFGQGTRLTVV.